Shown below are 30 T cell receptor beta chains from a single sample sequenced in a study of T cells in Graves' hyperthyroidism and ophthalmopathy. From RNA transcripts, TCR beta CDR3 regions were amplified. Using the HTBI primer set, a first-round RT-PCR was run on the TCR CDR3. TCRdb passed the multiplex PCR reads through MiXCR, listing each CDR3 protein once. In the table there are a few hundred thousand distinct CDR3 sequences, roughly 22% of which are singletons. Sequencing input: blood. Receptors originate from a woman aged 70-85 years with Graves' ophthalmopathy.

This clonotype was detected a few times. The chain carries TRBV29-1 and TRBJ2-1; weak D call: TRBD2 (6 bases). Trimming removed 8 bases at V and 7 bases at J, with 18 bases between. The CDR3 consists of 13 residues. The germline gives CDR1 SQVTM, CDR2 ANQGSEA. The CDR3 reads CSTKRAGRNEQFF. Written as DNA, the CDR3 is TGCAGCACCAAACGCGCGGGGAGGAATGAGCAGTTCTTC.

This clonotype was recorded a few times. This chain uses TRBV18 with TRBJ1-2; the D is unclear. The CDR3 is made up of 12 amino acids. CDR1 is KGHSH and CDR2 is LQKENI in the germline V gene. The ends were cut back, 5 bases at V and 8 bases at J, with 12 bases in the middle. In DNA, the CDR3 is TGTGCCAGCTCAAGGGCGGCAGAGGGCTACACCTTC. Its translation: CASSRAAEGYTF.

This chain links TRBV20-1 with TRBJ1-5, with D possibly matching TRBD1 (6 bases). V was shortened by 2 bases and J by 9 bases, with 17 bases between the two germline ends. CDR3 length: 14 amino acids. The germline gives CDR1 DFQATT, CDR2 SNEGSKA (reference sequence). The CDR3 protein is CSARRGWGATPQHF. CDR3 DNA: TGCAGTGCTAGACGGGGCTGGGGGGCGACGCCCCAGCATTTT.

V gene TRBV6-2 or TRBV6-3 combines with J gene TRBJ2-7; D not resolved. V was clipped by 5 bases and J by 7 bases, with 15 bases between them. CDR1 is MNHEY, CDR2 SVGEGT, per germline. The length of the CDR3 is 13 residues. The chain's CDR3 is CASSEQVLREQYF. CDR3 bases: TGTGCCAGCAGTGAACAAGTACTACGGGAGCAGTACTTC.

This clonotype was seen many times. The rearrangement joins TRBV28 to TRBJ1-6, with D hard to call. This CDR3 is 12 amino acids long. Trimming removed 1 base from V and 10 bases from J, with 5 bases in between. Per the germline V gene, CDR1 is MDHEN and CDR2 is SYDVKM. The CDR3 sequence is CASSLYVSPLHF. Here the CDR3 DNA reads TGTGCCAGCAGTTTATACGTCTCACCCCTCCACTTT. The full variable domain, with the rest looked up from reference TRBV28 and TRBJ1-6, is DVKVTQSSRYLVKRTGEKVFLECVQDMDHENMFWYRQDPGLGLRLIYFSYDVKMKEKGDIPEGYSVSREKKERFSLILESASTNQTSMYLCASSLYVSPLHFGNGTRLTVT.

This chain joins TRBV27 and TRBJ1-2, with D possibly TRBD1 on 5 matching bases. This CDR3 is 14 amino acids long. Germline V lookup: CDR1 MNHEY, CDR2 SMNVEV (reference sequence). Trimming shortened V by 6 bases and J by 2 bases, and 13 bases separated the two germline ends. The chain's CDR3 is CASRSVDRNYGYTF. CDR3 coding DNA: TGTGCCAGCAGATCCGTAGACAGAAACTATGGCTACACCTTC.

This clonotype was found once. The chain combines TRBV12-5 with TRBJ2-7; D may be TRBD2 (6 bases). V was pared by 6 bases and J by 6 bases, with 15 bases between. Per germline, CDR1 LGHNT and CDR2 FRNRAP. The CDR3 is 13 amino acids. The DNA for the CDR3 is TGTGCTAGTGGGCAAAGCGGGCCATTCGAGCAGTACTTC. Translating it yields CASGQSGPFEQYF.

This clonotype was observed a few times. The chain recombines TRBV7-9 with TRBJ2-7; tentative D call: TRBD1 (6 bases). V was cut by 1 base and J by 6 bases, with 13 bases left in between. The V gene's germline CDR1 is SEHNR and CDR2 FQNEAQ (reference sequence). This CDR3 contains 14 residues. CDR3 amino acids: CASSLEQGEGEQYF. As DNA, the CDR3 is TGTGCCAGCAGCTTAGAACAGGGAGAAGGCGAGCAGTACTTC.

This rearrangement joins TRBV19 to TRBJ1-2; tentative D call: TRBD1 (6 bases). Germline V gene sequence: CDR1 LNHDA, CDR2 SQIVND (reference sequence). The V gene lost 7 bases and the J gene lost 1 base, with 13 bases spanning the gap. CDR3 length: 14 residues. CDR3: CASTGAGVNYGYTF. CDR3 nucleotides: TGTGCCAGTACAGGGGCCGGAGTTAACTATGGCTACACCTTC.

This clonotype was seen a handful of times. The rearrangement joins TRBV20-1 to TRBJ1-2; D is unclear. CDR3 length: 12 residues. V gave up 0 bases and J gave up 7 bases, with 9 bases separating them. Germline V lookup: CDR1 DFQATT, CDR2 SNEGSKA (reference sequence). The CDR3 protein is CSARETNFGYTF. The CDR3 DNA follows: TGCAGTGCTAGAGAAACAAATTTTGGCTACACCTTC.

This clonotype was detected only a few times. The junction differs from germline at one of its ends, possibly a read error. This chain connects TRBV6-2 or TRBV6-3 to TRBJ1-2; D is unresolved. The CDR3 totals 14 residues. CDR1 is MNHEY, CDR2 SVGEGT, per germline. CDR3 bases: TGTGCCAGCAGTTACGGCGCCAACCACCTCATGCTCGCCTTC. Translated: CASSYGANHLMLAF.

This clonotype was counted only a few times. The V and J genes are TRBV6-5 and TRBJ1-1; a weak D match, TRBD1 (6 bases). The CDR3 length is 15 residues. Germline lookup yields CDR1 MNHEY and CDR2 SVGAGI. Trimming removed 2 bases at V and 8 bases at J, with 18 bases between. The CDR3 loop is CASSYAVRGASEAFF. DNA of the CDR3: TGTGCCAGCAGTTACGCCGTCAGGGGCGCGTCCGAAGCTTTCTTT.

This clonotype was observed at least ten times. CDR3 in amino acids: CASSASYESTDTQYF. The CDR3 bases are TGTGCCAGCAGCGCGTCGTATGAAAGCACAGATACGCAGTATTTT. The rearrangement joins TRBV11-3 to TRBJ2-3, with D unresolved. Germline V gene sequence: CDR1 SGHNT, CDR2 YENEEA. Trimming stripped 5 bases from V and 0 bases from J, with 12 bases between. The CDR3 has 15 amino acids.

This chain joins TRBV7-9 and TRBJ2-2, with D unclear. CDR3 length: 16 amino acids. Trimming removed 1 base from V and 4 bases from J, with 13 bases in between. Germline V gives CDR1 SEHNR, CDR2 FQNEAQ (reference sequence). In DNA, the CDR3 is TGTGCCAGCAGCTTAGGATTAATTCAAGGCACCGGGGAGCTGTTTTTT. It translates to CASSLGLIQGTGELFF. The variable domain in full, completed from reference TRBV7-9 and TRBJ2-2, reads DTGVSQNPRHKITKRGQNVTFRCDPISEHNRLYWYRQTLGQGPEFLTYFQNEAQLEKSRLLSDRFSAERPKGSFSTLEIQRTEQGDSAMYLCASSLGLIQGTGELFFGEGSRLTVL.

This clonotype was detected a few times. The gene calls are TRBV12-3 or TRBV12-4 and TRBJ1-3; D gene uncertain. Between the trimmed V and J ends, which lost 6 bases and 0 bases, there was a span of 15 bases. CDR3 length: 16 amino acids. CDR3 DNA: TGTGCCAGCAGAGAGTTAACAAGGGTCTCTGGAAACACCATATATTTT. It translates to CASRELTRVSGNTIYF.

This clonotype was seen at least ten times. The chain recombines TRBV20-1 with TRBJ1-1; D perhaps matches TRBD1 (6 bases). This CDR3 is built from 14 residues. Germline assignment: CDR1 DFQATT and CDR2 SNEGSKA (reference sequence). Between the trimmed V and J ends, which lost 2 bases and 1 base, there was a span of 11 bases. The CDR3 DNA is TGCAGTGCTAGACCGGGACACTCGAACACTGAAGCTTTCTTT. Translation gives CSARPGHSNTEAFF.

This clonotype was counted many times. The rearrangement links TRBV6-1 to TRBJ1-1; the D is unclear. CDR1 and CDR2 (germline): MNHNS, SASEGT. The V and J ends lost 8 bases and 1 base respectively, with 2 bases between them. The CDR3 sequence is 10 residues long. The CDR3 reads CASGNTEAFF. CDR3 coding DNA: TGTGCCAGCGGGAACACTGAAGCTTTCTTT.

V and J are TRBV28 and TRBJ2-1, with 7 bases identical to TRBD2. Germline values: CDR1 MDHEN, CDR2 SYDVKM. The CDR3 spans 18 residues. J lost 9 bases, V lost 4 bases, and 21 bases had no gene match. CDR3 coding DNA: TGTGCCAGCAGTTACCCGACTACCAGCGGGGTAATAAACAGTGAGCAGTTCTTC. Encoded protein: CASSYPTTSGVINSEQFF.

This clonotype was seen ten or more times. The CDR3 bases are TGTGCCAGCAGCCACCTACCGGGACAGGGGACAGATACGCAGTATTTT. Protein product: CASSHLPGQGTDTQYF. The J gene is TRBJ2-3, the V gene TRBV3-1; 10 bases fit TRBD1. This CDR3 spans 16 amino acids. Per germline, CDR1 LGHDT and CDR2 YNNKEL (reference sequence). J was trimmed by 3 bases and V by 3 bases; bases with no gene match: 6.

There are a few counts of this clonotype. One end of the junction does not line up with germline, which may come from a read error. J is TRBJ2-3 and V is TRBV15; TRBD1 might be the D (6 bases). Germline values: CDR1 LNHNV, CDR2 YYDKDF (reference sequence). CDR3 size: 16 residues. The CDR3 nucleotides read TGTGCCACCAGCCGAGAGGGAAGACAGGACACAGATACGCAGTATTTT. Translation: CATSREGRQDTDTQYF.

This clonotype has a count of ten or more. The rearrangement joins TRBV6-1 to TRBJ2-1; the match to TRBD2 covers 8 bases. Per germline, CDR1 MNHNS and CDR2 SASEGT. J lost 8 bases, V lost 6 bases, and 12 bases had no gene match. The CDR3 spans 15 residues. This CDR3 is CASRRYEAGVDEQFF. DNA of the CDR3: TGTGCCAGCAGACGGTATGAAGCGGGAGTCGATGAGCAGTTCTTC.

Only a few counts were recorded for this clonotype. The chain recombines TRBV20-1 with TRBJ1-5, with TRBD1 as a possible D gene (6 bases). Germline V gene data show CDR1 as DFQATT and CDR2 as SNEGSKA (reference sequence). Deletions cut 1 base from V and 0 bases from J, with 19 bases between. CDR3 size: 18 residues. This chain's CDR3 is CSARVGDTTIYSNQPQHF. The CDR3 DNA reads TGCAGTGCTAGAGTGGGGGACACGACGATTTATAGCAATCAGCCCCAGCATTTT.

V gene TRBV13 combines with J gene TRBJ2-2; 9 bases fit TRBD1. V was clipped by 1 base and J by 6 bases; unmatched bases: 6. The CDR3 is 16 amino acids. Germline-derived CDR1 and CDR2 are PRHDT and FYEKMQ (reference sequence). CDR3: CASSLDRDRAAGELFF. In DNA form, the CDR3 reads TGTGCCAGCAGCTTAGATCGGGACAGGGCGGCCGGGGAGCTGTTTTTT.

The chain employs TRBV5-1 and TRBJ2-7; D gene ambiguous. Germline loops: CDR1 SGHRS, CDR2 YFSETQ. V lost 3 bases and J 0 bases, leaving 10 bases between the germline ends. This CDR3 contains 14 residues. For the CDR3, the DNA is TGCGCCAGCAGCTCGATCACCCGCTCCTACGAGCAGTACTTC. Amino acids: CASSSITRSYEQYF.

In its sample, this clonotype was seen many times. This sequence joins TRBV28 and TRBJ1-5; D gene uncertain. V shed 5 bases and J shed 5 bases, with 10 bases lying between them. Germline V CDR1 and CDR2: MDHEN, SYDVKM. The CDR3 covers 13 residues. As DNA, the CDR3 is TGTGCCAGCAGTAGTTATGGGTATCAGCCCCAGCATTTT. Its translation is CASSSYGYQPQHF.

This clonotype occurred a few times. V gene TRBV28 combines with J gene TRBJ1-5, with D perhaps matching TRBD1 (5 bases). Germline CDR1 MDHEN, CDR2 SYDVKM. CDR3 length equals 17 residues. Trimming took off 3 bases at V and 3 bases at J, with 18 bases between the two ends. The CDR3 protein is CASSFVGSGPTNQPQHF. The CDR3 DNA reads TGTGCCAGCAGTTTCGTAGGCTCAGGGCCCACCAATCAGCCCCAGCATTTT.

The chain is built from TRBV4-2 and TRBJ2-2; D gene ambiguous. The CDR3 spans 13 residues. In germline, CDR1 is LGHNA, CDR2 YNFKEQ. V was cut by 0 bases and J by 7 bases, with 6 bases left in between. CDR3 nucleotide sequence: TGTGCCAGCAGCCAAGATGAAATCGGGGAGCTGTTTTTT. Translation gives CASSQDEIGELFF.

The rearrangement links TRBV7-8 to TRBJ1-2, with 10 bases matching TRBD1. CDR1 SGHVS and CDR2 FQNEAQ come from the germline V gene. The CDR3 is 15 amino acids. Unmatched junction bases numbered 6, after V lost 1 base and J lost 7 bases. CDR3 DNA: TGTGCCAGCAGCTTAGTCCGGGACAGGGGAGGTGGCTACACCTTC. This encodes CASSLVRDRGGGYTF.

In its sample, this clonotype was seen a few times. The rearrangement links TRBV7-2 to TRBJ1-1, with D maybe TRBD1 (5 bases). The germline V gene has CDR1 SGHTA and CDR2 FQGNSA. Trimming took 5 bases from V and 5 from J, leaving 15 bases between them. The CDR3 spans 14 residues. CDR3 residues: CASSPSPGRTEAFF. The CDR3 DNA reads as TGTGCCAGCAGCCCCTCCCCAGGGCGAACTGAAGCTTTCTTT.

The rearrangement links TRBV20-1 to TRBJ2-1, with TRBD2 as a possible D gene (6 bases). This CDR3 contains 14 residues. V was shortened by 5 bases and J by 4 bases, with 15 bases between the two germline ends. Germline V gene sequence: CDR1 DFQATT, CDR2 SNEGSKA (reference sequence). CDR3 DNA: TGCAGTGCTCGCGGGGCGGGGCTGTACAATGAGCAGTTCTTC. It specifies CSARGAGLYNEQFF.